The 19 T cell receptor beta chains listed next were all sequenced from one sample in a study of blood T cell repertoires in COVID-19. The repertoire was sequenced with immunoSEQ multiplex PCR; TCRdb's copy has only in-frame clones and lacks some. In the table there are under 500,000 clones, 87% of which are singletons. The sample consisted of PBMCs or T cells enriched from blood (not recorded which). The receptors derive from a young woman with acute COVID-19.

This rearrangement joins TRBV6-2 or TRBV6-3 to TRBJ2-1; D is possibly TRBD1 (5 bases). Germline V CDR1 and CDR2: MNHEY, SVGEGT. Trimming removed 0 bases at V and 7 bases at J, with 10 bases between. CDR3 length equals 14 residues. CDR3 sequence: CASSYSQGHNEQFF. The CDR3 bases are TGTGCCAGCAGTTACTCGCAGGGTCATAATGAGCAGTTCTTC.

This chain joins TRBV9 and TRBJ1-4, with a possible D match to TRBD1 (5 bases). The CDR3 extends over 12 amino acids. CDR1 is SGDLS and CDR2 is YYNGEE in the germline V gene. Trimming removed 3 bases from V and 12 bases from J, with 12 bases in between. As DNA, the CDR3 is TGTGCCAGCAGCGCCGGAGGGGACCAACTGTTTTTT. Protein product: CASSAGGDQLFF.

The rearrangement uses TRBV7-9 and TRBJ1-1, with D possibly matching TRBD1 (5 bases). This CDR3 contains 15 residues. Germline-derived CDR1 and CDR2 are SEHNR and FQNEAQ (reference sequence). V was shortened by 1 base and J by 1 base, with 10 bases between the two germline ends. CDR3 sequence: CASSLVLTGNTEAFF. For the CDR3, the DNA is TGTGCCAGCAGCTTAGTTCTCACAGGGAACACTGAAGCTTTCTTT.

The V and J genes are TRBV28 and TRBJ1-2; 7 bases match TRBD1. V gave up 6 bases and J gave up 7 bases; unmatched junction bases: 8. Germline V gene data show CDR1 as MDHEN and CDR2 as SYDVKM. CDR3 length equals 13 residues. The CDR3: CASSYPGTAGYTF. CDR3 DNA: TGTGCCAGCAGCTATCCCGGGACAGCTGGCTACACCTTC.

The chain recombines TRBV24-1 with TRBJ1-1; D is undetermined. V lost 1 base and J 1 base, leaving 12 bases between the germline ends. The V gene's germline CDR1 is KGHDR and CDR2 SFDVKD. The CDR3 is 16 amino acids. In DNA, the CDR3 is TGTGCCACCAGTGATTTAAGAGGTACCCCGAACACTGAAGCTTTCTTT. Translated, it gives CATSDLRGTPNTEAFF.

The chain links TRBV7-2 to TRBJ1-1; D unclear. Germline values: CDR1 SGHTA, CDR2 FQGNSA. The CDR3 runs to 14 residues. Trimming cost V 0 bases and J 1 base, with 6 bases left between them. CDR3 residues: CASSLARGNTEAFF. For the CDR3, the DNA is TGTGCCAGCAGCTTAGCGCGGGGGAACACTGAAGCTTTCTTT.

The rearrangement uses TRBV14 and TRBJ1-2; D is uncertain. The CDR3 spans 12 residues. V lost 2 bases and J lost 3, with 4 bases in between. Germline CDR1 is SGHDN and CDR2 is FVKESK. The CDR3 protein is CASSQSDYGYTF. CDR3 bases: TGTGCCAGCAGCCAATCCGACTATGGCTACACCTTC.

V gene TRBV7-2 combines with J gene TRBJ2-3; D possibly corresponds to TRBD2 (7 bases). The CDR3 has 16 residues. Germline V lookup: CDR1 SGHTA, CDR2 FQGNSA. Trimming took off 5 bases at V and 1 base at J, with 16 bases between the two ends. CDR3: CASSPWGGGGTDTQYF. CDR3 coding DNA: TGTGCCAGCAGCCCCTGGGGAGGGGGGGGCACAGATACGCAGTATTTT. The full variable domain, in which reference TRBV7-2 and TRBJ2-3 provide the parts outside the CDR3, is GAGVSQSPSNKVTEKGKDVELRCDPISGHTALYWYRQSLGQGLEFLIYFQGNSAPDKSGLPSDRFSAERTGGSVSTLTIQRTQQEDSAVYLCASSPWGGGGTDTQYFGPGTRLTVL.

The chain is built from TRBV29-1 and TRBJ2-7, with D perhaps TRBD1 (6 bases). Germline V gives CDR1 SQVTM, CDR2 ANQGSEA. V shed 4 bases and J shed 6 bases, with 13 bases lying between them. CDR3 size: 12 residues. The CDR3 protein is CSVGGRGGEQYF. CDR3 DNA: TGCAGCGTTGGGGGCAGGGGCGGCGAGCAGTACTTC.

V gene TRBV28 combines with J gene TRBJ1-2; D uncertain. Germline V CDR1 and CDR2: MDHEN, SYDVKM. Trimming took off 2 bases at V and 4 bases at J, with 11 bases between the two ends. CDR3 length: 14 amino acids. The CDR3 DNA is TGTGCCAGCAGTTTAGTGGTCGGAGGCTATGGCTACACCTTC. Translation: CASSLVVGGYGYTF.

The chain is built from TRBV6-2 or TRBV6-3 and TRBJ1-1; 10 bases fit TRBD1. Germline V CDR1 and CDR2: MNHEY, SVGEGT. This CDR3 has 16 residues. With V trimmed by 0 bases and J by 5 bases, 6 bases remained unmatched. In DNA form, the CDR3 reads TGTGCCAGCAGTTACTCGGGACAGGGGAGCGGAACTGAAGCTTTCTTT. This sequence encodes CASSYSGQGSGTEAFF.

The chain carries TRBV9 and TRBJ1-2, with a tentative D call TRBD1 (5 bases). The CDR3 totals 14 residues. Germline V CDR1 and CDR2: SGDLS, YYNGEE. V lost 0 bases and J lost 3, with 9 bases in between. For the CDR3, the DNA is TGTGCCAGCAGCGTAGCATCAGGGTACTATGGCTACACCTTC. Its protein is CASSVASGYYGYTF.

The rearrangement links TRBV19 to TRBJ1-5; TRBD1 is a possible D gene (6 bases). V dropped 4 bases and J dropped 6 bases, with 16 bases sitting between them. This CDR3 contains 15 residues. Germline V lookup: CDR1 LNHDA, CDR2 SQIVND (reference sequence). DNA for the CDR3: TGTGCCAGTAGTACCCAGGGGTACCCCATTCAGCCCCAGCATTTT. Its protein product is CASSTQGYPIQPQHF.

This chain connects TRBV7-5 to TRBJ1-1; the DNA was not compared with TRBD1, the D call given in the table. TRBV7-5 is a recognized pseudogene. The length of the CDR3 is 16 residues. For the CDR3, the DNA is TGTGCCAGAAGCTCTGGCCCCGGGACAGAGAACACTGAAGCTTTCTTT. Protein product: CARSSGPGTENTEAFF.

The table lists this clone with a count of one. The chain joins TRBV9 to TRBJ2-3; D remains unclear. From germline, CDR1 is SGDLS and CDR2 YYNGEE. The V end was cut by 4 bases, the J end by 6 bases, with 3 bases between. The CDR3 consists of 10 residues. The CDR3 bases are TGTGCCAGCAGCTCGGATACGCAGTATTTT. Protein: CASSSDTQYF.

The V gene is TRBV9, the J gene TRBJ1-2; 9 bases match TRBD1. The ends lost 0 bases at V and 7 bases at J; junction bases unmatched: 7. CDR1 and CDR2 (germline): SGDLS, YYNGEE. The CDR3 has 15 residues. CDR3 sequence reads: CASSVEGQGISGYTF. CDR3 nucleotides: TGTGCCAGCAGCGTAGAGGGACAGGGAATCTCTGGCTACACCTTC. The variable domain in full, completed from reference TRBV9 and TRBJ1-2, reads DSGVTQTPKHLITATGQRVTLRCSPRSGDLSVYWYQQSLDQGLQFLIQYYNGEERAKGNILERFSAQQFPDLHSELNLSSLELGDSALYFCASSVEGQGISGYTFGSGTRLTVV.

The CDR3 nucleotides are TGTGCCAGCAGCAAGACAGGGGAGTTTCAGCCCCAGCATTTT. It codes for CASSKTGEFQPQHF. The rearrangement joins TRBV9 to TRBJ1-5; TRBD1 agrees at 8 bases. Trimming cost V 4 bases and J 6 bases; bases outside gene matches: 6. Germline loops: CDR1 SGDLS, CDR2 YYNGEE. The CDR3 extends over 14 amino acids. Full variable domain (rest looked up from reference TRBV9 and TRBJ1-5): DSGVTQTPKHLITATGQRVTLRCSPRSGDLSVYWYQQSLDQGLQFLIQYYNGEERAKGNILERFSAQQFPDLHSELNLSSLELGDSALYFCASSKTGEFQPQHFGDGTRLSIL.

J is TRBJ2-7 and V is TRBV6-6, with TRBD2 as a possible D gene (6 bases). This CDR3 has 18 amino acids. V was clipped by 5 bases and J by 0 bases, with 23 bases between them. CDR1 is MNHNY, CDR2 SVGAGI, per germline (reference sequence). The CDR3 DNA reads as TGTGCCAGCAGTCCAATACCGGCCGGGACTTCCCTCTCCTACGAGCAGTACTTC. It encodes CASSPIPAGTSLSYEQYF.

The chain links TRBV7-6 to TRBJ1-4; the match to TRBD1 covers 9 bases. The CDR3 is 14 amino acids. The V gene's germline CDR1 is SGHVS and CDR2 FNYEAQ. After removal of 5 bases from V and 5 bases from J, the junction contained 3 bases not matched to a gene. Here the CDR3 reads CASSQGQGNEKLFF. DNA of the CDR3: TGTGCCAGCAGCCAGGGACAGGGCAATGAAAAACTGTTTTTT.